This T cell receptor (beta chain) was sequenced for a study of blood T cells in healthy people across ages. Study summary: Every two T cells gave about one barcoded beta molecule via template switching.

With respect to this clonotype: The antigen is undetermined.

Next came a second PCR, run for about 6 to 12 cycles, which used a sample-barcoded 5' primer along with a J-beta primer mix. Sequencing yielded, for each sample, at least 2.5 million paired-end reads carrying CDR3. Using its own MiXCR run on the 5' RACE reads, TCRdb lists one record per CDR3 protein. The sample consists of some 760,000 distinct CDR3 sequences, roughly 25% of them appearing once. Notes on the study in general: Measured against age, TCR beta diversity per million T cells decreased in a roughly linear manner.

V lost 5 bases to trimming and J lost 7 bases; unmatched junction nucleotides: 8. In germline, CDR1 is SEHNR, CDR2 FQNEAQ (reference sequence). This CDR3 is 17 amino acids long. The sample was also linked to a second study, of T cells of mothers and their children. That work contributes: The people who donated were a few healthy Caucasian mothers and their six children.

The source is a boy between 10 and 17 years old in good health. Sequenced material: blood. The chain has TRBV7-9 and TRBJ2-1, with 16 nucleotides matching TRBD2. The CDR3 region is CASSPSMGLAGGNEQFF. As DNA, the CDR3 is TGTGCCAGCAGCCCCTCGATGGGACTAGCGGGAGGGAATGAGCAGTTCTTC. Looking up the rest from reference TRBV7-9 and TRBJ2-1 gives the full variable domain: DTGVSQNPRHKITKRGQNVTFRCDPISEHNRLYWYRQTLGQGPEFLTYFQNEAQLEKSRLLSDRFSAERPKGSFSTLEIQRTEQGDSAMYLCASSPSMGLAGGNEQFFGPGTRLTVL.